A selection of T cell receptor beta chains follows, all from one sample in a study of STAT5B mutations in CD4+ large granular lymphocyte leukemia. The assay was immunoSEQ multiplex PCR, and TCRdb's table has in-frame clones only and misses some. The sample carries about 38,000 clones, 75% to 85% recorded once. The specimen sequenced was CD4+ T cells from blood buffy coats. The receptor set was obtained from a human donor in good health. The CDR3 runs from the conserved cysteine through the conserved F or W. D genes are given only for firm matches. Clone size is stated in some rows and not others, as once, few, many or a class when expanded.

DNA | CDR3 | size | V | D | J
TGTGCCAGTAGTCCATGGGAGGGAGGACCCCCAAGGGAGACCCAGTACTTC | CASSPWEGGPPRETQYF | NA | TRBV19 | TRBD2 | TRBJ2-5
TGTGCCAGCAGCTTAGAATTCTGGGGGCGGGATACGCAGTATTTT | CASSLEFWGRDTQYF | NA | TRBV7-8 | NA | TRBJ2-3
TGTGCCAGCAGCTTCGGCTATGGCTACACCTTC | CASSFGYGYTF | NA | TRBV11-1 | NA | TRBJ1-2
TGTGCCAGCAGCCAAGGGGGACTAGCGGGCTCCTACGAGCAGTACTTC | CASSQGGLAGSYEQYF | NA | TRBV7-8 | TRBD2 | TRBJ2-7
TGCGCCACAGCCTCAGAAAGCTCTGGGGCCAACGTCCTGACTTTC | CATASESSGANVLTF | NA | TRBV5-1 | NA | TRBJ2-6
TGTGCCAGCTCACCACAGGGTGTGGGTAGCAATCAGCCCCAGCATTTT | CASSPQGVGSNQPQHF | few | TRBV18 | NA | TRBJ1-5
TGTGCCAGTAGTATAGTGGCGGACAGGGGCTACGGTCAGCCCCAGCATTTT | CASSIVADRGYGQPQHF | NA | TRBV19 | TRBD1 | TRBJ1-5
TGTGCCAGCAGTCCCCTCAGCGGGGGCACAGATACGCAGTATTTT | CASSPLSGGTDTQYF | NA | TRBV6-1 | TRBD2 | TRBJ2-3
TGTGCCAGCTCACCGGGACAGGGGAACGAAAAACTGTTTTTT | CASSPGQGNEKLFF | few | TRBV18 | TRBD1 | TRBJ1-4
TGTGCCAGCAGCGTGACCGTGGGTGAAAAACTGTTTTTT | CASSVTVGEKLFF | NA | TRBV7-2 | NA | TRBJ1-4
TGCGCCAGCAGCCAAGGGACGGAAACTAGCACAGATACGCAGTATTTT | CASSQGTETSTDTQYF | NA | TRBV4-1 | NA | TRBJ2-3
TGTGCCAGCATTCCGGGACAGGGGGGCAATGAGCAGTTCTTC | CASIPGQGGNEQFF | NA | TRBV25-1 | TRBD1 | TRBJ2-1
TGTGCCATCAGTGAGTCGACAGGGCGGGACGGCAATGAGCAGTTCTTC | CAISESTGRDGNEQFF | NA | TRBV10-3 | NA | TRBJ2-1
TGTGCCAGCAGCTTAGAACTGGGCTCCTACGAGCAGTACTTC | CASSLELGSYEQYF | once | TRBV7-8 | NA | TRBJ2-7
TGTGCCAGCTCACCACCGGGGGTTAGCCAGAGTGAGCAGTTCTTC | CASSPPGVSQSEQFF | NA | TRBV18 | NA | TRBJ2-1
TGTGCCAGCAGCTTTTCGTATAGCGGTAACACCGGGGAGCTGTTTTTT | CASSFSYSGNTGELFF | NA | TRBV7-8 | NA | TRBJ2-2
TGTGCCAGCAGCTTGGGACAGGGTTTAGATACGCAGTATTTT | CASSLGQGLDTQYF | NA | TRBV7-9 | TRBD1 | TRBJ2-3
TGTGCTAGCAGCTTAAATCTAGCGGGAGTTGATACGCAGTATTTT | CASSLNLAGVDTQYF | NA | TRBV7-7 | TRBD2 | TRBJ2-3
TGTGCCAGCAGTTACGGCGGGGGGCTTACCTACGAGCAGTACTTC | CASSYGGGLTYEQYF | NA | TRBV6-5 | TRBD2 | TRBJ2-7
TGTGCCAGCATCAAGGGTCATTCGAACACTGAAGCTTTCTTT | CASIKGHSNTEAFF | NA | TRBV18 | NA | TRBJ1-1